This T cell receptor (beta chain) derives from a study of cytomegalovirus exposure and HLA in healthy donors. The PCR made use of 60 Vbeta and 13 Jbeta primers. The assay was immunoSEQ multiplex PCR, and TCRdb's table has in-frame clones only and misses some. Of about 130,000 clones in the sample, 70% to 85% are singletons; the top ten hold over 2.5%. Deletions cut 0 bases from V and 4 bases from J, with 7 bases between. Germline CDR1 and CDR2: SGHTS and YDEGEE. The CDR3 length is 14 residues. With regard to this clone: The antigen is undetermined.

Study findings and constraints: Later analysis suggested links between common viral pathogens and several top significant clusters.

Sample: PBMCs. This clonotype was obtained from a woman between 45 and 65 years old in good health and CMV-seronegative. The chain has TRBV5-8 and TRBJ1-4; no clear D. As DNA, the CDR3 is TGTGCCAGCAGCTTGGGGCGGCTTAATGAAAAACTGTTTTTT. This codes for CASSLGRLNEKLFF.